Below are 26 T cell receptor beta chains sequenced from a single sample in a study of T cell repertoires in cytomegalovirus infection. Antigen specificity for these receptors is unknown. TCRdb processed the reads anew with MiXCR; each CDR3 protein has one entry. The data show 900,000 to 950,000 distinct CDR3 sequences, less than 35% seen once. Source: cultured CD8+ T cells from PBMCs, taken from culture after CMV antigen stimulation. Receptors originate from a human donor in good health (CMV status not recorded). Some clones in this sample may be carry-over from other donors' samples.

V gene TRBV2 combines with J gene TRBJ2-3; D not resolved. The V and J ends lost 7 bases and 4 bases respectively, with 18 bases between them. Per the germline V gene, CDR1 is SNHLY and CDR2 is FYNNEI. The CDR3 has 15 amino acids. CDR3: CASTGRDEVPDTQYF. The CDR3 DNA is TGTGCCAGCACCGGACGAGACGAAGTCCCAGATACGCAGTATTTT.

This clonotype occurred many times. The V gene is TRBV7-2, the J gene TRBJ2-4; D not resolved. This CDR3 has 15 residues. The germline V and J ends were trimmed by 1 base and 6 bases, with 13 bases remaining between them. Looked up from germline, CDR1 is SGHTA and CDR2 is FQGNSA. This CDR3 reads CASSLVPPTVNIQYF. The CDR3 DNA reads TGTGCCAGCAGCTTAGTACCTCCGACGGTAAACATTCAGTACTTC.

Concerning this clonotype: It may be a read error: a sequence one base away is much more abundant. The chain carries TRBV7-8 and TRBJ2-3; D not resolved. The CDR3 is 14 residues long. Germline CDR1 SGHVS, CDR2 FQNEAQ. This CDR3 reads CANSLVERPDTQYF. CDR3 DNA sequence: TGTGCCAACAGCTTAGTAGAGAGGCCAGATACGCAGTATTTT.

In its sample, this clonotype was seen a few times. The chain is built from TRBV27 and TRBJ1-3, with no clear D. V was pared by 8 bases and J by 2 bases, with 7 bases between. The CDR3 length is 12 residues. CDR1 is MNHEY, CDR2 SMNVEV, per germline (reference sequence). For the CDR3, the DNA is TGTGCCAGCGCCTCAGCTGGAAACACCATATATTTT. It encodes CASASAGNTIYF.

J is TRBJ2-7 and V is TRBV6-1; tentatively, D is TRBD2 (5 bases). Deletions cut 0 bases from V and 2 bases from J, with 14 bases between. The CDR3 covers 16 residues. CDR1 and CDR2 from the germline V gene are MNHNS and SASEGT. CDR3 amino acids: CASSEAEELEAYEQYF. The CDR3 region has the DNA TGTGCCAGCAGTGAAGCGGAGGAATTAGAGGCCTACGAGCAGTACTTC.

This clonotype was detected only a few times. The V and J genes are TRBV6-2 or TRBV6-3 and TRBJ1-2, with D perhaps matching TRBD1 (5 bases). Germline V gives CDR1 MNHEY, CDR2 SVGEGT. V was cut by 6 bases and J by 8 bases, with 16 bases left in between. The length of the CDR3 is 13 residues. Here the CDR3 reads CASSRSRTNGYTF. The CDR3 region has the DNA TGTGCCAGCAGCCGATCCCGGACAAACGGCTACACCTTC.

This chain links TRBV4-3 with TRBJ2-3; possible D gene TRBD1, 5 bases. The CDR3 is made up of 16 amino acids. CDR1 and CDR2 from the germline V gene are LGHNA and YSLEER. V was pared by 1 base and J by 0 bases, with 11 bases between. The CDR3 spells CASSQGRRASTDTQYF. Written as DNA, the CDR3 is TGCGCCAGCAGCCAAGGTCGCAGGGCTAGCACAGATACGCAGTATTTT.

Only a few counts were recorded for this clonotype. The chain has TRBV6-5 and TRBJ1-1; D unclear. The CDR3 runs 15 residues. V was cut by 2 bases and J by 0 bases, with 10 bases left in between. In germline, CDR1 is MNHEY, CDR2 SVGAGI. CDR3 residues: CASSYEAGMNTEAFF. In DNA form, the CDR3 reads TGTGCCAGCAGTTACGAGGCAGGCATGAACACTGAAGCTTTCTTT.

This clonotype has just a few counts. V is TRBV6-1 and J is TRBJ2-7; TRBD1 matches at 8 bases. The CDR3 sequence is 16 residues long. Trimming took 4 bases from V and 3 from J; bases not matched to a gene: 11. CDR1 and CDR2 from the germline V gene are MNHNS and SASEGT. The CDR3 is CASSVRGQGLYYEQYV. CDR3 DNA: TGTGCCAGCAGTGTGCGAGGACAGGGCCTCTACTACGAGCAGTACGTC.

The gene calls are TRBV6-2 or TRBV6-3 and TRBJ2-6; D is uncertain. V was trimmed by 4 bases and J by 4 bases, leaving 11 bases between them. The germline V gene encodes CDR1 MNHEY and CDR2 SVGEGT. CDR3 length: 15 amino acids. CDR3 in amino acids: CASSSLQFGANVLTF. The CDR3 bases are TGTGCCAGCAGTTCCCTCCAGTTCGGGGCCAACGTCCTGACTTTC.

The chain uses TRBV27 and TRBJ2-7; D is unclear. The CDR3 is 13 amino acids. The V gene's germline CDR1 is MNHEY and CDR2 SMNVEV (reference sequence). The germline V and J ends were trimmed by 2 bases and 7 bases, with 12 bases remaining between them. This chain's CDR3 is CASSLRAAWEQYF. The CDR3 DNA sequence: TGTGCCAGCAGTTTAAGGGCAGCGTGGGAGCAGTACTTC.

The chain employs TRBV29-1 and TRBJ2-1, with D possibly matching TRBD2 (5 bases). Trimming removed 0 bases from V and 2 bases from J, with 17 bases in between. The CDR3 loop spans 17 amino acids. Per the germline V gene, CDR1 is SQVTM and CDR2 is ANQGSEA. CDR3 bases: TGCAGCGTTGAAGATAACCTGGAGGACCTCACCTACAATGAGCAGTTCTTC. This encodes CSVEDNLEDLTYNEQFF.

About this clonotype itself: Just one base apart from a much larger clone, this may be a read error. The genes are TRBV7-2 and TRBJ1-1; no clear D. The CDR3 is 13 amino acids. Trimming shortened V by 5 bases and J by 8 bases, and 15 bases separated the two germline ends. The germline CDR1 and CDR2 sequences are SGHTA and FQGNSA. CDR3 in DNA: TGTGCCAGCAGCGTAAATCCGGCAGCCGAAGCTTTCTTT. Translated, it gives CASSVNPAAEAFF.

This clonotype appeared a few times. The chain couples TRBV27 to TRBJ1-2; 8 bases are shared with TRBD1. The CDR3 extends over 13 amino acids. Unmatched junction bases numbered 4, after V lost 3 bases and J lost 7 bases. The germline CDR1 and CDR2 sequences are MNHEY and SMNVEV (reference sequence). The DNA for the CDR3 is TGTGCCAGCAGTTTGCAGGGGGCGGTTGGCTACACCTTC. It yields the protein CASSLQGAVGYTF.

V is TRBV29-1 and J is TRBJ2-5; a weak D match, TRBD2 (5 bases). CDR1 is SQVTM and CDR2 is ANQGSEA in the germline V gene. The CDR3 runs to 13 residues. Trimming shortened V by 7 bases and J by 5 bases, and 17 bases separated the two germline ends. In nucleotides, the CDR3 is TGCAGCGCTCCCCTGCGGGCTCGGGAGACCCAGTACTTC. Residues: CSAPLRARETQYF.

This clonotype was recorded once. The chain combines TRBV20-1 with TRBJ1-2, with 10 bases matching TRBD1. Germline V CDR1 and CDR2: DFQATT, SNEGSKA (reference sequence). Losses at the gene ends were 6 bases for V and 12 bases for J; bases not matched to a gene: 10. CDR3 length equals 12 residues. CDR3 region: CSAPTGGPSDTF. CDR3 coding DNA: TGCAGTGCACCGACAGGGGGCCCCTCCGACACCTTC.

The rearrangement links TRBV12-3 or TRBV12-4 to TRBJ2-7; no clear D gene. V was pared by 4 bases and J by 6 bases, with 22 bases between. The CDR3 consists of 16 residues. CDR3 sequence reads: CASSSSSGSRRGEQYF. CDR3 nucleotides: TGTGCCAGCAGTTCATCGTCTGGATCCCGTCGCGGCGAGCAGTACTTC.

This clonotype was seen more than once but under ten times. The gene calls are TRBV6-5 and TRBJ2-1, with TRBD1 matching 11 bases. The ends lost 0 bases at V and 7 bases at J; junction bases unmatched: 5. The germline CDR1 and CDR2 sequences are MNHEY and SVGAGI. CDR3 size: 16 residues. The CDR3 is CASSYSGTGGRNEQFF. In nucleotides, the CDR3 is TGTGCCAGCAGTTACTCCGGGACAGGGGGTAGGAATGAGCAGTTCTTC.

Remarks on this clonotype: A read error may produce the germline difference seen at one junction end. The V call is TRBV6-1, the J call TRBJ1-1; D gene uncertain. Per germline, CDR1 MNHNS and CDR2 SASEGT. The CDR3 runs 15 residues. DNA of the CDR3: TGTGCCAGCAGTGAATACTTGGGCCCGAACACTGAAGATTTCTTT. Translation: CASSEYLGPNTEDFF.

The chain recombines TRBV6-5 with TRBJ1-1; D unresolved. Trimming stripped 5 bases from V and 8 bases from J, with 18 bases between. CDR1 is MNHEY, CDR2 SVGAGI, per germline. This CDR3 has 14 amino acids. The CDR3 loop is CASSTGVGRDEAFF. Here the CDR3 DNA reads TGTGCCAGCAGTACCGGGGTCGGGAGAGACGAAGCTTTCTTT.

For this clonotype: The junction departs from germline at one end; a sequencing error may be responsible. The chain uses TRBV2 and TRBJ2-4; 7 bases are a match to TRBD1. The CDR3 loop spans 11 amino acids. Germline values: CDR1 SNHLY, CDR2 FYNNEI. The CDR3 DNA follows: TGTGCCAGCAGTGAGGACAGGTCCATATCGTTC. Protein: CASSEDRSISF.

This clonotype was observed a few times. This sequence joins TRBV4-1 and TRBJ1-6, with D hard to call. Germline lookup yields CDR1 MGHRA and CDR2 YSYEKL. This CDR3 spans 12 amino acids. The V end lost 4 bases, the J end lost 9 bases, and 7 bases lay between the germline ends. The CDR3 protein is CASSPSTSPLHF. In nucleotides, the CDR3 is TGCGCCAGCAGCCCGTCCACTTCACCCCTCCACTTT.

This clonotype was seen a few times. The V call is TRBV7-9, the J call TRBJ2-7; possibly TRBD1 or TRBD2 for D (5 bases each). The germline V gene has CDR1 SEHNR and CDR2 FQNEAQ (reference sequence). Trimming took 4 bases from V and 6 from J, leaving 19 bases between them. The CDR3 is 15 amino acids. As DNA, the CDR3 is TGTGCCAGCAGCTCTTCTAGCCAGGGAATCCCCGAGCAGTACTTC. Translated: CASSSSSQGIPEQYF.

The chain recombines TRBV29-1 with TRBJ1-1; possible D gene TRBD1, 5 bases. V was shortened by 3 bases and J by 5 bases, with 16 bases between the two germline ends. This CDR3 contains 14 residues. The germline V gene encodes CDR1 SQVTM and CDR2 ANQGSEA. The CDR3 loop reads CSVDGGAGRTEAFF. The CDR3 bases are TGCAGCGTTGACGGAGGGGCCGGGAGGACTGAAGCTTTCTTT.

In its sample, this clonotype was seen many times. The chain has TRBV7-8 and TRBJ2-1, with D hard to call. Germline-derived CDR1 and CDR2 are SGHVS and FQNEAQ. V was clipped by 3 bases and J by 0 bases, with 9 bases between them. The CDR3 spans 15 residues. CDR3 in amino acids: CASSFSISSYNEQFF. The CDR3 region has the DNA TGTGCCAGCAGCTTCTCGATCAGCTCCTACAATGAGCAGTTCTTC.

This clonotype was observed many times. The DNA of the CDR3 is TGTGCCAGCAGCTCCGAAAGGGGTCAGCCCCAGCATTTT. This codes for CASSSERGQPQHF. The V call is TRBV7-9, the J call TRBJ1-5; weak D call: TRBD1 (5 bases). V lost 4 bases and J 6 bases, leaving 10 bases between the germline ends. The CDR3 covers 13 residues. The germline V gene has CDR1 SEHNR and CDR2 FQNEAQ (reference sequence).